This is a list of T cell receptor beta chains from one sample in a study of blood T cell repertoires in COVID-19. Sequencing was performed with immunoSEQ multiplex PCR; in TCRdb, only in-frame clones are kept and a portion is missing. This table has 350,000 to 400,000 clones, about 90% appearing once. The material sequenced was PBMCs or T cells enriched from blood (not recorded which). Receptor source: a man aged 35-49 years in a cohort exposed to, infected with or recovered from COVID-19 (not recorded which). The CDR3 runs from the conserved cysteine through the conserved F or W. D genes are given only for firm matches. Clone size is given for some rows only: seen once, a few or many times, or a class if the clone is expanded.

D: .
J: TRBJ1-2
length: 14
V: TRBV4-2
size: .
CDR3: CASRAGGSDRGYTF
DNA: TGTGCCAGCAGGGCCGGGGGTAGCGATCGTGGCTACACCTTC

D: TRBD1
J: TRBJ1-4
length: 14
V: TRBV19
size: .
CDR3: CASSTGATNEKLFF
DNA: TGTGCCAGTTCAACAGGGGCAACTAATGAAAAACTGTTTTTT

D: TRBD2
J: TRBJ2-1
length: 16
V: TRBV3-1/TRBV3-2
size: .
CDR3: CASSQGDYRYENEQFF
DNA: TGTGCCAGCAGCCAAGGGGACTATCGCTACGAGAATGAGCAGTTCTTC

D: .
J: TRBJ2-7
length: 15
V: TRBV19
size: .
CDR3: CASSVGGQSSYEQYF
DNA: TGTGCCAGTAGTGTAGGAGGACAGAGCTCCTACGAGCAGTACTTC

D: .
J: TRBJ2-2
length: 14
V: TRBV3-1/TRBV3-2
size: .
CDR3: CASSRRAGSGELFF
DNA: TGTGCCAGCAGCCGGAGGGCCGGGTCCGGGGAGCTGTTTTTT

D: TRBD2
J: TRBJ2-5
length: 15
V: TRBV7-9
size: .
CDR3: CASSFASGMVETQYF
DNA: TGTGCCAGCAGCTTCGCTAGCGGGATGGTAGAGACCCAGTACTTC

D: .
J: TRBJ1-2
length: 15
V: TRBV7-9
size: .
CDR3: CASSSHRDLNYGYTF
DNA: TGTGCCAGCAGCTCCCACAGGGACCTTAACTATGGCTACACCTTC

D: .
J: TRBJ1-1
length: 16
V: TRBV18
size: .
CDR3: CASSPAPTGMNTEAFF
DNA: TGTGCCAGCTCACCAGCCCCGACAGGAATGAACACTGAAGCTTTCTTT

D: TRBD2
J: TRBJ2-2
length: 15
V: TRBV2
size: .
CDR3: CASSEVGLAGGELFF
DNA: TGTGCCAGCAGTGAAGTCGGACTAGCGGGAGGTGAGCTGTTTTTT

D: .
J: TRBJ2-3
length: 14
V: TRBV14
size: .
CDR3: CASSQEVRGDTQYF
DNA: TGTGCCAGCAGCCAAGAAGTCCGGGGAGATACGCAGTATTTT

D: TRBD1
J: TRBJ1-1
length: 16
V: TRBV7-8
size: .
CDR3: CASSLAIGTGITEAFF
DNA: TGTGCCAGCAGCTTAGCGATCGGGACAGGGATCACTGAAGCTTTCTTT

D: TRBD1
J: TRBJ2-7
length: 14
V: TRBV28
size: .
CDR3: CASTSTGGPYEQYF
DNA: TGTGCCAGCACCTCGACAGGGGGACCCTACGAGCAGTACTTC

D: TRBD1
J: TRBJ1-2
length: 13
V: TRBV6-5
size: .
CDR3: CASRGQPSYGYTF
DNA: TGTGCCAGCAGGGGACAGCCGAGCTATGGCTACACCTTC

D: TRBD1
J: TRBJ1-1
length: 16
V: TRBV5-1
size: .
CDR3: CASSLPGTARATEAFF
DNA: TGCGCCAGCAGCTTGCCCGGGACAGCGAGGGCCACTGAAGCTTTCTTT

D: .
J: TRBJ1-6
length: 14
V: TRBV6-5
size: .
CDR3: CASRLDSTNSPLHF
DNA: TGTGCCAGCAGATTAGACAGTACTAATTCACCCCTCCACTTT

D: .
J: TRBJ1-3
length: 14
V: TRBV9
size: .
CDR3: CASSVVSSGNTIYF
DNA: TGTGCCAGCAGCGTAGTTAGCTCTGGAAACACCATATATTTT

D: TRBD1
J: TRBJ1-4
length: 14
V: TRBV2
size: .
CDR3: CASSLDRGNEKLFF
DNA: TGTGCCAGCAGCCTTGACAGGGGGAATGAAAAACTGTTTTTT

D: .
J: TRBJ2-7
length: 15
V: TRBV4-2
size: .
CDR3: CASSQGDSENYEQYF
DNA: TGTGCCAGCAGCCAAGGGGATAGCGAGAACTACGAGCAGTACTTC

D: TRBD2
J: TRBJ2-7
length: 14
V: TRBV30
size: .
CDR3: CAWSPGLAGYEQYF
DNA: TGTGCCTGGAGTCCTGGGCTAGCGGGGTACGAGCAGTACTTC

D: TRBD1
J: TRBJ1-2
length: 13
V: TRBV7-8
size: .
CDR3: CASSLAGGDGYTF
DNA: TGTGCCAGCAGCTTAGCAGGGGGCGACGGCTACACCTTC

D: .
J: TRBJ1-5
length: 15
V: TRBV27
size: .
CDR3: CASSLAPKGRQPQHF
DNA: TGTGCCAGCAGTTTAGCCCCTAAAGGGAGGCAGCCCCAGCATTTT

D: TRBD2
J: TRBJ2-1
length: 15
V: TRBV19
size: .
CDR3: CASSRAGGGYNEQFF
DNA: TGTGCCAGTAGTAGAGCGGGAGGTGGATACAATGAGCAGTTCTTC

D: .
J: TRBJ1-3
length: 15
V: TRBV5-1
size: .
CDR3: CASSLVAGPGNTIYF
DNA: TGCGCCAGCAGCTTGGTCGCAGGGCCTGGAAACACCATATATTTT

D: .
J: TRBJ1-1
length: 12
V: TRBV6-5
size: .
CDR3: CASSPPQAEAFF
DNA: TGTGCCAGCAGCCCCCCTCAGGCTGAAGCTTTCTTT

D: .
J: TRBJ1-1
length: 12
V: TRBV30
size: .
CDR3: CAWSRIQVEAFF
DNA: TGTGCCTGGAGTCGCATTCAGGTGGAAGCTTTCTTT

D: .
J: TRBJ1-1
length: 14
V: TRBV21-1
size: .
CDR3: CASSKDRGGTEAFF
DNA: TGTGCCAGCAGCAAGGACAGGGGAGGCACTGAAGCTTTCTTT

D: TRBD2
J: TRBJ2-1
length: 13
V: TRBV2
size: .
CDR3: CASKLAENNEQFF
DNA: TGTGCCAGCAAGCTAGCGGAAAACAATGAGCAGTTCTTC

D: .
J: TRBJ2-1
length: 13
V: TRBV7-3
size: .
CDR3: CASSLYGSNEQFF
DNA: TGTGCCAGCAGCCTCTACGGTAGTAATGAGCAGTTCTTC

D: TRBD2
J: TRBJ2-1
length: 15
V: TRBV5-6
size: .
CDR3: CASRWTSGIYNEQFF
DNA: TGTGCCAGCAGGTGGACTAGCGGGATATACAATGAGCAGTTCTTC

D: .
J: TRBJ1-1
length: 13
V: TRBV2
size: .
CDR3: CASSGVRNTEAFF
DNA: TGTGCCAGCAGTGGTGTCAGAAACACTGAAGCTTTCTTT

D: .
J: TRBJ1-2
length: 11
V: TRBV20-1
size: few
CDR3: CSASVNYGYTF
DNA: TGCAGTGCGTCAGTTAACTATGGCTACACCTTC

D: .
J: TRBJ2-3
length: 15
V: TRBV27
size: .
CDR3: CASSPAEGGTDTQYF
DNA: TGTGCCAGCAGCCCAGCGGAGGGAGGAACAGATACGCAGTATTTT

D: .
J: TRBJ1-4
length: 14
V: TRBV4-2
size: .
CDR3: CASSQGQKAEKLFF
DNA: TGTGCCAGCAGCCAAGGACAGAAGGCTGAAAAACTGTTTTTT

D: TRBD2
J: TRBJ2-7
length: 15
V: TRBV3-1/TRBV3-2
size: .
CDR3: CASSQQGLAGLEQYF
DNA: TGTGCCAGCAGCCAACAAGGACTAGCGGGACTTGAGCAGTACTTC

D: TRBD2
J: TRBJ2-5
length: 15
V: TRBV2
size: .
CDR3: CASGWGLADPGTQYF
DNA: TGTGCCAGCGGCTGGGGACTAGCGGACCCCGGGACCCAGTACTTC

D: .
J: TRBJ2-2
length: 15
V: TRBV9
size: .
CDR3: CASSVEVAGSGELFF
DNA: TGTGCCAGCAGCGTAGAAGTGGCGGGATCCGGGGAGCTGTTTTTT

D: .
J: TRBJ1-1
length: 13
V: TRBV19
size: few
CDR3: CASSIGLETEAFF
DNA: TGTGCCAGTAGTATAGGACTTGAAACTGAAGCTTTCTTT

D: .
J: TRBJ1-5
length: 14
V: TRBV7-9
size: .
CDR3: CASSSLYSNQPQHF
DNA: TGTGCCAGCAGTTCTTTATATAGCAATCAGCCCCAGCATTTT

D: TRBD1
J: TRBJ1-1
length: 15
V: TRBV7-9
size: .
CDR3: CASSLEQGMNTEAFF
DNA: TGTGCCAGCAGCTTAGAACAGGGGATGAACACTGAAGCTTTCTTT

D: TRBD1
J: TRBJ2-2
length: 15
V: TRBV11-2
size: few
CDR3: CASSSRTGQTGELFF
DNA: TGTGCCAGCAGCTCTCGGACAGGTCAAACCGGGGAGCTGTTTTTT

D: .
J: TRBJ1-3
length: 14
V: TRBV9
size: .
CDR3: CASRGTRSGNTIYF
DNA: TGTGCCAGCAGGGGGACTCGCTCTGGAAACACCATATATTTT

D: .
J: TRBJ1-5
length: 14
V: TRBV27
size: .
CDR3: CASSFSGYNQPQHF
DNA: TGTGCCAGCAGTTTTTCGGGGTACAATCAGCCCCAGCATTTT

D: TRBD1
J: TRBJ1-1
length: 15
V: TRBV7-6
size: .
CDR3: CASSLGTGGLTEAFF
DNA: TGTGCCAGCAGCTTGGGGACAGGGGGCTTGACTGAAGCTTTCTTT

D: TRBD1
J: TRBJ1-1
length: 13
V: TRBV5-1
size: few
CDR3: CASSLGTGAGAFF
DNA: TGCGCCAGCAGCCTGGGGACAGGGGCTGGGGCTTTCTTT

D: .
J: TRBJ1-4
length: 13
V: TRBV7-9
size: once
CDR3: CASSSPLNEKLFF
DNA: TGTGCCAGCAGCTCCCCTCTTAATGAAAAACTGTTTTTT

D: TRBD2
J: TRBJ2-7
length: 15
V: TRBV27
size: .
CDR3: CASSPGLAGALEQYF
DNA: TGTGCCAGCAGTCCGGGACTAGCGGGAGCTCTCGAGCAGTACTTC

D: TRBD1
J: TRBJ1-1
length: 15
V: TRBV6-1
size: .
CDR3: CASSENGQGNTEAFF
DNA: TGTGCCAGCAGTGAAAACGGACAGGGAAACACTGAAGCTTTCTTT

D: TRBD2
J: TRBJ2-1
length: 17
V: TRBV15
size: .
CDR3: CATSRRDGGRATVEQFF
DNA: TGTGCCACCAGCAGACGTGATGGCGGGAGGGCCACGGTTGAGCAGTTCTTC

D: .
J: TRBJ2-2
length: 14
V: TRBV6-4
size: .
CDR3: CASSAQGNTGELFF
DNA: TGTGCCAGCAGTGCCCAGGGAAACACCGGGGAGCTGTTTTTT

D: .
J: TRBJ2-5
length: 13
V: TRBV7-9
size: .
CDR3: CASSFLGAITQYF
DNA: TGTGCCAGCAGCTTTCTGGGGGCGATAACCCAGTACTTC

D: TRBD1
J: TRBJ1-1
length: 17
V: TRBV5-1
size: .
CDR3: CASSLVARRGLNTEAFF
DNA: TGCGCCAGCAGCCTGGTAGCGCGCAGGGGGCTGAACACTGAAGCTTTCTTT

D: TRBD2
J: TRBJ2-1
length: 15
V: TRBV3-1/TRBV3-2
size: .
CDR3: CASSQNGGNRNEQFF
DNA: TGTGCCAGCAGCCAAAACGGGGGGAACCGGAATGAGCAGTTCTTC

D: .
J: TRBJ1-6
length: 14
V: TRBV3-1/TRBV3-2
size: .
CDR3: CASSQDFRNSPLHF
DNA: TGTGCCAGCAGCCAAGATTTCAGGAATTCACCCCTCCACTTT

D: TRBD1
J: TRBJ2-2
length: 17
V: TRBV15
size: .
CDR3: CATSRDLGTGLTGELFF
DNA: TGTGCCACCAGCAGAGATTTAGGGACAGGGCTGACCGGGGAGCTGTTTTTT

D: .
J: TRBJ2-2
length: 15
V: TRBV5-1
size: .
CDR3: CASSQRQGGTGELFF
DNA: TGCGCCAGCAGCCAGCGACAGGGAGGCACCGGGGAGCTGTTTTTT

D: .
J: TRBJ1-5
length: 15
V: TRBV27
size: .
CDR3: CASSFSTYGNQPQHF
DNA: TGTGCCAGCAGTTTCTCTACGTACGGCAATCAGCCCCAGCATTTT

D: .
J: TRBJ1-2
length: 14
V: TRBV19
size: .
CDR3: CASSNAGESYGYTF
DNA: TGTGCCAGTAGTAATGCAGGGGAGAGCTATGGCTACACCTTC

D: .
J: TRBJ2-1
length: 15
V: TRBV7-9
size: .
CDR3: CASSRDAAGLNEQFF
DNA: TGTGCCAGCAGCAGGGACGCGGCGGGGCTCAATGAGCAGTTCTTC

D: .
J: TRBJ1-6
length: 16
V: TRBV19
size: once
CDR3: CASSIAPGVWNSPLHF
DNA: TGTGCCAGTAGTATAGCCCCAGGGGTCTGGAATTCACCCCTCCACTTT